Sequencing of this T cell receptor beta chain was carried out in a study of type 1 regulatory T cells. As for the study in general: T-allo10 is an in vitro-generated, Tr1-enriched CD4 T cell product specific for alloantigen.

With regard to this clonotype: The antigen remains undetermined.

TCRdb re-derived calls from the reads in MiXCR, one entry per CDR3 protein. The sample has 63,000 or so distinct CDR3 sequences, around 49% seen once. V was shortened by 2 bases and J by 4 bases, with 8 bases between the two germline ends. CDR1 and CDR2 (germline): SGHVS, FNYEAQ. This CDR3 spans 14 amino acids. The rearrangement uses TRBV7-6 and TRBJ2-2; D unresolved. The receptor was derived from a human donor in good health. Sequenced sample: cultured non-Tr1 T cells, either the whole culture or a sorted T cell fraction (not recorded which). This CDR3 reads CASSLTFSTGELFF. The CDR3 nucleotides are TGTGCCAGCAGCTTAACGTTCTCCACCGGGGAGCTGTTTTTT.